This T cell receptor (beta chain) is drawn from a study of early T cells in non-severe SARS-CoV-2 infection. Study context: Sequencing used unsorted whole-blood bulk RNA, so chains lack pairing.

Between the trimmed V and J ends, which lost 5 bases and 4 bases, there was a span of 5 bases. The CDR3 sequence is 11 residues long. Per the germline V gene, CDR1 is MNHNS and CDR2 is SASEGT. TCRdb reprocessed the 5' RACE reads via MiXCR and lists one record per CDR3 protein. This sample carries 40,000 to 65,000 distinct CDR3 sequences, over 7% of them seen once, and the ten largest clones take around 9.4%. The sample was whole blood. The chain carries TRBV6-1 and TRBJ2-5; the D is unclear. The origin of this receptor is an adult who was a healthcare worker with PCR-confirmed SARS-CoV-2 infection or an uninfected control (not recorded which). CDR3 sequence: CASSKTETQYF. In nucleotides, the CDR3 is TGTGCCAGCAGTAAAACAGAGACCCAGTACTTC.